This T cell receptor beta chain came from a study of human T cells and chemical hapten exposure. Study-level information: A roughly 2 cm by roughly 2 cm inner upper arm patch received 2% DPC for sensitization.

The germline V gene has CDR1 SGHVS and CDR2 FNYEAQ. This CDR3 has 16 amino acids. Trimming removed 6 bases at V and 4 bases at J, with 21 bases between. The library attached unique molecular identifiers to individual cDNA molecules. TCRdb recomputed calls from the RACE reads with MiXCR, one row per CDR3 protein. The sample lists around 85,000 distinct CDR3 sequences; about an eighth were seen once. Time point of the sample: patch test 3, about 24 weeks after DPC sensitization. Treatment indicated: therapeutic diphenylcyclopropenone sensitization with weekly scalp DPC. Points from the study as a whole: Healthy individuals' immune responses may differ from those of donors, who had alopecia. Expanded TCRs created a significantly greater count of big CDR3 similarity clusters than controls did.

This clonotype was seen a few times. The antigen remains undetermined. This chain joins TRBV7-6 and TRBJ2-5, with D perhaps TRBD2 (6 bases). The source of this sequence is a woman aged 50 to 60 with alopecia areata. Some clones in this sample may be carry-over from other donors' samples. The sequencing here drew on whole blood, taken in connection with sensitization to the hapten diphenylcyclopropenone (DPC). CDR3 in DNA: TGTGCCAGCAGTTATCTCTCCGGGAGAGGTGGAGAGACCCAGTACTTC. Residues: CASSYLSGRGGETQYF.